This paragraph reports one T cell receptor beta chain. These data are taken from a study of shared clonotypes between healthy human individuals. Study summary: Three plates were used per donor for CD4 naive, three for CD4 memory, two for CD8 naive and one for CD8 memory.

Using immunoSEQ multiplex PCR, the repertoire was profiled, and TCRdb retains in-frame clones only, with some absent. The repertoire holds around 700,000 clones, 55% to 85% seen once, with under 2% in the top ten. Germline assignment: CDR1 MGHDK and CDR2 SYGVNS. The CDR3 sequence is 11 residues long. J was trimmed by 8 bases and V by 4 bases; bases with no gene match: 0. This TCR was recovered from a woman in her twenties or thirties in good health. Sequenced: memory CD4+ T cells sorted from blood. Subset: CD45RA-negative fraction. This rearrangement joins TRBV25-1 to TRBJ2-5, with 8 bases that match TRBD2. In DNA, the CDR3 is TGTGCCAGCAGTGGGACTAGCACCCAGTACTTC. Translation: CASSGTSTQYF. Together with reference TRBV25-1 and TRBJ2-5, the CDR3 gives the full variable domain: EADIYQTPRYLVIGTGKKITLECSQTMGHDKMYWYQQDPGMELHLIHYSYGVNSTEKGDLSSESTVSRIRTEHFPLTLESARPSHTSQYLCASSGTSTQYFGPGTRLLVL.